This TCR beta chain was recorded in a study of graft-versus-host responses after intestinal transplantation. In the study overall: The whole recipient group had anti-thymocyte globulin induction followed by tacrolimus and steroids for roughly three years.

General study findings and limits: High graft-versus-host to host-versus-graft clonal ratios were found in allografts of patients who had graft-donor T cell macrochimerism. Some GvH clones were seen earlier in gut or blood, suggesting intestinal origin.

Germline V gene data show CDR1 as SGHRS and CDR2 as YFSETQ. The CDR3 is 15 residues long. Trimming left V 4 bases short and J 2 bases short, with 16 bases between. Here immunoSEQ multiplex PCR was the method, and the copy in TCRdb shows in-frame clones only, minus some. In the table there are some 14,000 clones, roughly a third of which are singletons. The reaction was completed, and proliferating CFSE-low CD3+CD4+ and CD3+CD8+ responders were then sorted. The sequence derives from a human patient who received an intestinal transplant. The specimen was alloreactive CD4+ T cells from a mixed lymphocyte reaction culture, collected before intestinal transplant. Subset: CFSE-low proliferating T cells sorted from approximately 6-day pre-transplant mixed lymphocyte reaction (GvH or HvG direction). The rearrangement joins TRBV5-1 to TRBJ2-7, with D possibly TRBD2 on 5 matching bases. CDR3 in DNA: TGCGCCAGCAGCCAAAACGGACTGGGAGCCTACGAGCAGTACTTC. Protein: CASSQNGLGAYEQYF.